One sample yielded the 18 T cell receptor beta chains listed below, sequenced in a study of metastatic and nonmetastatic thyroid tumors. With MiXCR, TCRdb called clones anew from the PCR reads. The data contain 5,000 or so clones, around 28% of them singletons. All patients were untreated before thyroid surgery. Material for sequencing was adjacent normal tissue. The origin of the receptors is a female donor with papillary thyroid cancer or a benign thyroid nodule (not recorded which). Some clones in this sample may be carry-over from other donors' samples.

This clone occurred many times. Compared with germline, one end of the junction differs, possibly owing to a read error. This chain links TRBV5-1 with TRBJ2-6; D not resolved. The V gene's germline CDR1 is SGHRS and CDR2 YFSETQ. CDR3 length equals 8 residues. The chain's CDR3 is CASSSRSF. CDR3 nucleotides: TGCGCCAGCAGCTCAAGGAGTTTC.

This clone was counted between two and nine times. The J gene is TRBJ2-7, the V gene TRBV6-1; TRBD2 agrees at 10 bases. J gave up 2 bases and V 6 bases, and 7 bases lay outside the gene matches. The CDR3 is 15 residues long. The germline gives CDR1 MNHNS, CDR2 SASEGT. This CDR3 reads CASSIRTSGTYEQYF. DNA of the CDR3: TGTGCCAGCAGCATACGGACTAGCGGCACCTACGAGCAGTACTTC.

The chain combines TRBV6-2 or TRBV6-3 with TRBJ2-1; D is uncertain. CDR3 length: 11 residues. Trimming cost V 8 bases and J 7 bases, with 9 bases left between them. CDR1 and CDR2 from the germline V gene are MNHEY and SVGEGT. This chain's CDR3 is CASGYVNEQFF. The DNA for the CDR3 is TGTGCCAGCGGCTACGTAAATGAGCAGTTCTTC.

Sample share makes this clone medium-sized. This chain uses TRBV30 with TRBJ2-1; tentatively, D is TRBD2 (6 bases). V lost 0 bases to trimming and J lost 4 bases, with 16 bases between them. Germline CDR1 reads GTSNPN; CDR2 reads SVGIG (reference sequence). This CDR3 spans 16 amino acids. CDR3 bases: TGTGCCTGGAGTGTACGGGAGCTGGGGATATACAATGAGCAGTTCTTC. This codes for CAWSVRELGIYNEQFF.

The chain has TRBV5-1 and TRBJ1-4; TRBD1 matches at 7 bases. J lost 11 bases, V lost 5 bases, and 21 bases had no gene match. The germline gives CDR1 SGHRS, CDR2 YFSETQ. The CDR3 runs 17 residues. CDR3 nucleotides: TGCGCCAGCAGGGACTCCCTAGCGGGACAGCTTAATTACAAACTGTTTTTT. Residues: CASRDSLAGQLNYKLFF.

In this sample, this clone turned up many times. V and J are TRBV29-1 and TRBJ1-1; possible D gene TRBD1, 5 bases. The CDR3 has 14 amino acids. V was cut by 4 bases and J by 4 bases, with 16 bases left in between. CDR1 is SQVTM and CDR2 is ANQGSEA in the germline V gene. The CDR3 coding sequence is TGCAGCGTTGTGCACGGCGGACATGGCACTGAAGCTTTCTTT. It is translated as CSVVHGGHGTEAFF. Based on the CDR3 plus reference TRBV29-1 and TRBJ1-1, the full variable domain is SAVISQKPSRDICQRGTSLTIQCQVDSQVTMMFWYRQQPGQSLTLIATANQGSEATYESGFVIDKFPISRPNLTFSTLTVSNMSPEDSSIYLCSVVHGGHGTEAFFGQGTRLTVV.

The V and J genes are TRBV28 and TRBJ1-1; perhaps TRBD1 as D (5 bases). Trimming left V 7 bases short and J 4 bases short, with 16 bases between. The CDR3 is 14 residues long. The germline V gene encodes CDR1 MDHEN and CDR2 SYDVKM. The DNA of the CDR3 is TGTGCCAGCACGGCAGGGAGGATTTCCACTGAAGCTTTCTTT. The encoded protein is CASTAGRISTEAFF.

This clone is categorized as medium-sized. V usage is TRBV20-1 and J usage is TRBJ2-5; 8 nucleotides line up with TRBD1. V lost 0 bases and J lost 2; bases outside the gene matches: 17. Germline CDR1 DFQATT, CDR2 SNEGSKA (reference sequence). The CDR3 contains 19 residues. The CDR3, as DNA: TGCAGTGCTAGAGATCTTGTGACCTCTACCAGGGGGCCTCAAGAGACCCAGTACTTC. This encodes CSARDLVTSTRGPQETQYF.

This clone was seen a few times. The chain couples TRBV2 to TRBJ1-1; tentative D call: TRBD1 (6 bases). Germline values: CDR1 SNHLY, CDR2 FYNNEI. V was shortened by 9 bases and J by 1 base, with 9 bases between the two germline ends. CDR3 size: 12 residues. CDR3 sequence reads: CASKQGNTEAFF. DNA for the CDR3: TGTGCCAGTAAACAGGGGAACACTGAAGCTTTCTTT.

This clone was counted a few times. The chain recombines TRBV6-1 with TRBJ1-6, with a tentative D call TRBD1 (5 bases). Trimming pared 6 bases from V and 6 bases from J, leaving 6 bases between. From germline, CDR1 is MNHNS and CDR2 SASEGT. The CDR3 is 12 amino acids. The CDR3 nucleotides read TGTGCCAGCAGCCAGGGTAATTCACCCCTCCACTTT. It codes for CASSQGNSPLHF.

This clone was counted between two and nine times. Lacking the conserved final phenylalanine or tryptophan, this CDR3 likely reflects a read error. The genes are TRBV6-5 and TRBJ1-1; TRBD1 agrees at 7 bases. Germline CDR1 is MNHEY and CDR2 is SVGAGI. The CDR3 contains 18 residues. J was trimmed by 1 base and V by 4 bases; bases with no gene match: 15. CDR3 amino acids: CASSSLRDRRRGNTEAFS. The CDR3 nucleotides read TGTGCCAGCAGTTCCCTCCGGGACAGAAGAAGGGGGAACACTGAAGCTTTCTCT.

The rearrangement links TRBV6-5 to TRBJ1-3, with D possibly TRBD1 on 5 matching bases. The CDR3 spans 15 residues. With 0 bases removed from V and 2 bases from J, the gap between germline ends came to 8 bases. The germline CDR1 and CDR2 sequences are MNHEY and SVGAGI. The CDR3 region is CASSYSGTTGNTIYF. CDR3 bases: TGTGCCAGCAGTTACTCCGGGACGACTGGAAACACCATATATTTT.

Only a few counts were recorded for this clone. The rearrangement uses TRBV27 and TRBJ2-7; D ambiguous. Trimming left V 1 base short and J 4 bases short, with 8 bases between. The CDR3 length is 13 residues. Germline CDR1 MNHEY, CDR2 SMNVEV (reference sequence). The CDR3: CASSLWGPYEQYF. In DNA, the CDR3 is TGTGCCAGCAGTTTATGGGGTCCTTACGAGCAGTACTTC.

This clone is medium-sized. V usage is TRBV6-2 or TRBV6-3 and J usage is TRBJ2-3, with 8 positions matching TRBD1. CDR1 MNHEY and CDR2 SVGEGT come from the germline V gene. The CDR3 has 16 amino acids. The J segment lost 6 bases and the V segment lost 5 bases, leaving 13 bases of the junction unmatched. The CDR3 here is CASSPQGAPFMDTQYF. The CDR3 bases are TGTGCCAGCAGTCCCCAGGGGGCGCCGTTTATGGATACGCAGTATTTT.

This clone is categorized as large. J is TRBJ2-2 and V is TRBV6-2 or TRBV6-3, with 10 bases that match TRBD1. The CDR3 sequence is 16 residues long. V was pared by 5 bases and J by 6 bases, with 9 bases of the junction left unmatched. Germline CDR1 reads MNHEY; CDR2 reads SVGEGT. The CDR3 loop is CASSTRQGAQAGELFF. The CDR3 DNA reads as TGTGCCAGCAGTACAAGACAGGGGGCTCAGGCCGGGGAGCTGTTTTTT.

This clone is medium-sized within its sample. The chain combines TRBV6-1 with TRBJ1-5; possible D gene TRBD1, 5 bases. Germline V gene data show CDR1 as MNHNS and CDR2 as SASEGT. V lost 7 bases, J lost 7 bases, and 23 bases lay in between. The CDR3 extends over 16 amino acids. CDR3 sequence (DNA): TGTGCCAGCAAATCGAGGGGCCGGAGAAATCCCCAGCCCCAGCATTTT. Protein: CASKSRGRRNPQPQHF.

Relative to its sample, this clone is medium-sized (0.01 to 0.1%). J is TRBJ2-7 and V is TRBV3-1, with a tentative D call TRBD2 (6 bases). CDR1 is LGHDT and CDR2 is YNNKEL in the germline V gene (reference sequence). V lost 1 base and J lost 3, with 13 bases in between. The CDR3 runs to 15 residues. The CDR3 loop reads CASSQASANFYEQYF. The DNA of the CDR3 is TGTGCCAGCAGCCAAGCTAGCGCCAACTTCTACGAGCAGTACTTC.

The CDR3 spells CAISVARDRPTSTDTQYF. CDR3 nucleotide sequence: TGTGCCATCAGTGTGGCTCGGGACCGGCCCACTAGCACAGATACGCAGTATTTT. The chain recombines TRBV10-3 with TRBJ2-3; the D call may be TRBD1 or TRBD2 (5 bases each). The germline V gene encodes CDR1 ENHRY and CDR2 SYGVKD. Trimming took off 4 bases at V and 0 bases at J, with 20 bases between the two ends. This CDR3 has 18 amino acids.